This TCR beta chain was profiled in a study of T cell changes during pregnancy in multiple sclerosis. This table comes from immunoSEQ multiplex PCR, and its TCRdb copy is limited to in-frame clones, with some not included. The sample holds roughly 77,000 clones, around 90% seen once. Trimming took 5 bases from V and 3 from J; bases not matched to a gene: 5. The CDR3 has 13 amino acids. Germline CDR1 reads SGHDT; CDR2 reads YYEEEE. The source is a female donor with multiple sclerosis, enrolled in a pregnancy study. The sequenced sample was peripheral blood, obtained in the second trimester of pregnancy. The chain combines TRBV5-6 with TRBJ2-7, with 7 bases fitting TRBD1. The CDR3 region has the DNA TGTGCCAGCAGTCCTAGACAGGGCTACGAGCAGTACTTC. Translating gives CASSPRQGYEQYF.